This T cell receptor beta chain was retrieved from a study of human T cells and chemical hapten exposure. Study-level background: Throughout the roughly 22-week study, diphenylcyclopropenone was applied weekly to the patients' scalps.

Time point indicated: pre-sensitization, week 0. Treatment denoted: therapeutic diphenylcyclopropenone sensitization with weekly scalp DPC. Germline V gene data show CDR1 as SGDLS and CDR2 as YYNGEE. The CDR3 consists of 13 residues. In regard to this clonotype: A junction boundary mismatches the germline segment, possibly from a read error.

TCRdb fed the RACE reads into MiXCR, producing one record per CDR3 protein. Of approximately 400,000 distinct CDR3 sequences listed, 4% to 6% were seen once; the top ten hold around 2.6%. The V gene is TRBV9, the J gene TRBJ2-1, with D possibly being TRBD2 (5 bases). The TCR originated in a woman between 50 and 59 years old with alopecia areata. Some clones in this sample may be carry-over from other donors' samples. The input for sequencing was whole blood, taken in connection with sensitization to the hapten diphenylcyclopropenone (DPC). The CDR3 region is CASGVEGANEQFF. The CDR3 bases are TGTGCCAGCGGCGTAGAGGGCGCGAATGAGCAGTTCTTC.